What follows are 13 T cell receptor beta chains derived from one specimen sequenced in a study of T-cell reconstitution after alpha-beta-depleted transplantation in children. It was with unique molecular identifiers that the TCRbeta library was prepared. TCRdb reprocessed the PCR reads via MiXCR and lists one record per CDR3 protein. The sample lists approximately 250,000 distinct CDR3 sequences; roughly 26% were seen once. Sequencing was performed on PBMCs, taken before TCRalphabeta/CD19-depleted stem cell transplant. All receptors derive from a girl between 2 and 10 years old with Fanconi anemia, due to receive a stem cell transplant.

Comments on this clonotype: A much more abundant neighbour one base away suggests this may be a read error. This chain connects TRBV29-1 to TRBJ2-1; the D is unclear. With 5 bases removed from V and 0 bases from J, the gap between germline ends came to 5 bases. The CDR3 loop spans 12 amino acids. The germline CDR1 and CDR2 sequences are SQVTM and ANQGSEA. CDR3 in DNA: TGCAGCGTTCGAAACTCCTACAATGAGCAGTTCTTC. It translates to CSVRNSYNEQFF.

The chain combines TRBV5-1 with TRBJ2-7; D might be TRBD1 (5 bases). Trimming removed 0 bases at V and 9 bases at J, with 19 bases between. Germline assignment: CDR1 SGHRS and CDR2 YFSETQ. This CDR3 region has 15 residues. The DNA for the CDR3 is TGCGCCAGCAGCTTGGAAGTCCAGGGTACCAAAAGGCAGTACTTC. It is translated as CASSLEVQGTKRQYF. The full variable domain, rest sourced from reference TRBV5-1 and TRBJ2-7, is KAGVTQTPRYLIKTRGQQVTLSCSPISGHRSVSWYQQTPGQGLQFLFEYFSETQRNKGNFPGRFSGRQFSNSRSEMNVSTLELGDSALYLCASSLEVQGTKRQYFGPGTRLTVT.

This chain links TRBV7-9 with TRBJ1-1; the D is unclear. V lost 2 bases and J lost 0, with 7 bases in between. CDR3 length equals 14 residues. Looked up from germline, CDR1 is SEHNR and CDR2 is FQNEAQ (reference sequence). The CDR3 region is CASSLRVMNTEAFF. In nucleotides, the CDR3 is TGTGCCAGCAGCTTAAGAGTGATGAACACTGAAGCTTTCTTT.

There are a few counts of this clonotype. This chain uses TRBV7-9 with TRBJ2-1, with D perhaps matching TRBD1 (6 bases). Trimming cost V 5 bases and J 4 bases, with 15 bases left between them. CDR3 length equals 15 residues. The germline CDR1 and CDR2 sequences are SEHNR and FQNEAQ (reference sequence). CDR3 amino acids: CASSPTATGYNEQFF. Written as DNA, the CDR3 is TGTGCCAGCAGCCCGACCGCGACAGGTTACAATGAGCAGTTCTTC. Combining the CDR3 with reference TRBV7-9 and TRBJ2-1 gives the whole variable domain DTGVSQNPRHKITKRGQNVTFRCDPISEHNRLYWYRQTLGQGPEFLTYFQNEAQLEKSRLLSDRFSAERPKGSFSTLEIQRTEQGDSAMYLCASSPTATGYNEQFFGPGTRLTVL.

The chain joins TRBV15 to TRBJ1-1; no clear D. The CDR3 spans 14 residues. Trimming removed 1 base at V and 1 base at J, with 7 bases between. Looked up from germline, CDR1 is LNHNV and CDR2 is YYDKDF (reference sequence). CDR3 residues: CATSRGGSNTEAFF. The CDR3 DNA reads TGTGCCACCAGCAGAGGAGGGTCGAACACTGAAGCTTTCTTT.

The chain employs TRBV29-1 and TRBJ2-3, with 16 bases identical to TRBD2. CDR3 size: 18 residues. V lost 4 bases, J lost 0 bases, and 7 bases stayed unmatched. Germline V CDR1 and CDR2: SQVTM, ANQGSEA. CDR3 protein: CSVAGTSGRDTSTDTQYF. The CDR3 coding sequence is TGCAGCGTTGCCGGGACTAGCGGGAGGGATACAAGCACAGATACGCAGTATTTT.

The rearrangement joins TRBV5-1 to TRBJ1-1; 10 positions agree with TRBD1. The germline V gene has CDR1 SGHRS and CDR2 YFSETQ. V was clipped by 3 bases and J by 0 bases; unmatched bases: 11. The CDR3 covers 18 residues. The DNA of the CDR3 is TGCGCCAGCAGCTACCGGGACAGGGGATTCCTAATGAACACTGAAGCTTTCTTT. Its translation is CASSYRDRGFLMNTEAFF.

There are a few counts of this clonotype. The chain employs TRBV28 and TRBJ1-2, with a possible D match to TRBD1 (5 bases). V lost 6 bases and J lost 6, with 17 bases in between. CDR1 MDHEN and CDR2 SYDVKM come from the germline V gene. The CDR3 spans 14 residues. This chain's CDR3 is CASSLLSREHGYTF. The DNA for the CDR3 is TGTGCCAGCAGCCTACTCTCCAGGGAGCATGGCTACACCTTC.

This clonotype has a handful of counts. V and J are TRBV9 and TRBJ2-3; TRBD1 aligns across 9 bases. The CDR3 consists of 16 residues. J gave up 4 bases and V 6 bases, and 12 bases lay outside the gene matches. Germline CDR1 and CDR2: SGDLS and YYNGEE. CDR3: CASNPITGGLPDTQYF. CDR3 coding DNA: TGTGCCAGCAATCCAATTACAGGGGGCCTACCAGATACGCAGTATTTT. The full variable domain, rest sourced from reference TRBV9 and TRBJ2-3, is DSGVTQTPKHLITATGQRVTLRCSPRSGDLSVYWYQQSLDQGLQFLIQYYNGEERAKGNILERFSAQQFPDLHSELNLSSLELGDSALYFCASNPITGGLPDTQYFGPGTRLTVL.

This clonotype has a count of ten or more. The rearrangement links TRBV10-3 to TRBJ2-7; D may match TRBD1 or TRBD2 (5 bases each). The CDR3 is made up of 14 amino acids. Germline CDR1 is ENHRY and CDR2 is SYGVKD. The germline V and J ends were trimmed by 8 bases and 1 base, with 15 bases remaining between them. CDR3 nucleotide sequence: TGTGCCATCGGGGGAGTATTGGGTTCCTACGAGCAGTACTTC. This gives the protein CAIGGVLGSYEQYF.

This clonotype was seen repeatedly, ten times or more. The rearrangement uses TRBV12-3 or TRBV12-4 and TRBJ2-7; a weak D match, TRBD1 (6 bases). Trimming took off 3 bases at V and 1 base at J, with 10 bases between the two ends. The CDR3 has 14 amino acids. The CDR3 DNA reads TGTGCCAGCAGTTTTTTAACAGGGTCCTACGAGCAGTACTTC. Amino acid sequence: CASSFLTGSYEQYF.

The chain uses TRBV4-1 and TRBJ2-5; tentative D call: TRBD2 (5 bases). This CDR3 is 15 amino acids long. CDR1 and CDR2 (germline): MGHRA, YSYEKL. Between the trimmed V and J ends, which lost 4 bases and 5 bases, there was a span of 17 bases. The CDR3 sequence is CASSLVVTRAETQYF. CDR3 nucleotide sequence: TGCGCCAGCAGCCTAGTTGTCACGAGGGCGGAGACCCAGTACTTC.

This clonotype has ten or more counts. J is TRBJ2-7 and V is TRBV12-3 or TRBV12-4; 7 bases are shared with TRBD2. The trim removed 5 bases at V and 2 bases at J, leaving 6 bases unmatched. The length of the CDR3 is 14 residues. CDR3 sequence: CASSARLAPYEQYF. In nucleotides, the CDR3 is TGTGCCAGCAGTGCCCGACTAGCTCCCTACGAGCAGTACTTC.